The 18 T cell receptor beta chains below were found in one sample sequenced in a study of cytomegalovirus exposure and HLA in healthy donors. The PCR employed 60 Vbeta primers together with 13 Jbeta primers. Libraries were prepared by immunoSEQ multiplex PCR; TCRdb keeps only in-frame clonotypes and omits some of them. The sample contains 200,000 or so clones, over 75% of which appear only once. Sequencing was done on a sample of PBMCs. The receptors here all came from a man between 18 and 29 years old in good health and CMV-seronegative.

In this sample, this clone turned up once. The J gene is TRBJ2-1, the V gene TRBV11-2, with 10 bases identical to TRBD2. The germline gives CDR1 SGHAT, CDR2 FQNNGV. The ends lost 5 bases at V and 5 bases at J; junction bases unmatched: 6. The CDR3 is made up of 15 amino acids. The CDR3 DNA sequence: TGTGCCAGCAGCAATGGAGCGGGAGGGAACAATGAGCAGTTCTTC. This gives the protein CASSNGAGGNNEQFF.

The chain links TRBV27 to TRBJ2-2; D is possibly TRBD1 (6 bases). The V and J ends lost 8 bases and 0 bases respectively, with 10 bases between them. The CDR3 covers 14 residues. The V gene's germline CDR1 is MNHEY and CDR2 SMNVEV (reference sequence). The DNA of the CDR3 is TGTGCCAGCGGGAGACAGGCGAACACCGGGGAGCTGTTTTTT. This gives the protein CASGRQANTGELFF.

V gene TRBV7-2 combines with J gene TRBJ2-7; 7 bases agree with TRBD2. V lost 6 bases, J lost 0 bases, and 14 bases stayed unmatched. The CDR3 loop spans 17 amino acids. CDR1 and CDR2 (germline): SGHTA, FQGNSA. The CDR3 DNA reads TGTGCCAGCAGTACGGGAGGAGGAGGCCTATTCTCCTACGAGCAGTACTTC. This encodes CASSTGGGGLFSYEQYF.

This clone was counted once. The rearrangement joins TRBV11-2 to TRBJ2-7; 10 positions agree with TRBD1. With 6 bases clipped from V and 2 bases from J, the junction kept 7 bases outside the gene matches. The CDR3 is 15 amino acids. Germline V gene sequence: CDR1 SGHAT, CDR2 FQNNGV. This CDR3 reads CASRPGQGLAYEQYF. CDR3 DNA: TGTGCCAGCAGACCGGGACAGGGGTTAGCCTACGAGCAGTACTTC.

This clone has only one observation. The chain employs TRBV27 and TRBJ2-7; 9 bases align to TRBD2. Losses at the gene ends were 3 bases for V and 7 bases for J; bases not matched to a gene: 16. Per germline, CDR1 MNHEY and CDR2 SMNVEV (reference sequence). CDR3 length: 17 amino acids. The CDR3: CASSFSPRAGGPGEQYF. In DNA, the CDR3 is TGTGCCAGCAGTTTCTCCCCCAGGGCGGGAGGGCCGGGGGAGCAGTACTTC.

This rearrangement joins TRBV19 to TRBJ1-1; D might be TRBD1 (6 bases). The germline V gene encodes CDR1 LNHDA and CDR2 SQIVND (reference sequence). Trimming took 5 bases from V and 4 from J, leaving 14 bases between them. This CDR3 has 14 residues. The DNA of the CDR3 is TGTGCCAGTAGTTTACAGGGTCGGTCCACTGAAGCTTTCTTT. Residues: CASSLQGRSTEAFF.

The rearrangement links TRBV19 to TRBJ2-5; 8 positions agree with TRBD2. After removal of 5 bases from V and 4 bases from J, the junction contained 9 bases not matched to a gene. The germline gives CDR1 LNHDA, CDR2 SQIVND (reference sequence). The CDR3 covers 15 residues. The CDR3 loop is CASSWDGRGRETQYF. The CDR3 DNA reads TGTGCCAGTAGTTGGGACGGGAGGGGGAGAGAGACCCAGTACTTC.

CDR3 coding DNA: TGTGCCAGCAGCCTCGGGACAGGGAGTGATGAGCAGTACTTC. Translating it yields CASSLGTGSDEQYF. The gene calls are TRBV6-5 and TRBJ2-7, with 9 bases matching TRBD1. Germline assignment: CDR1 MNHEY and CDR2 SVGAGI. V dropped 6 bases and J dropped 7; count of bases not matched to a gene: 10. CDR3 length: 14 residues.

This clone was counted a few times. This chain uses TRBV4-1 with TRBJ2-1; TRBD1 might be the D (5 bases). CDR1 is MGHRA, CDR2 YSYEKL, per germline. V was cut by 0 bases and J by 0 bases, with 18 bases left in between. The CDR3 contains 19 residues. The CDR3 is CASSQDDPVGPHSYNEQFF. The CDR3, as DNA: TGCGCCAGCAGCCAAGATGACCCTGTGGGGCCCCACTCCTACAATGAGCAGTTCTTC.

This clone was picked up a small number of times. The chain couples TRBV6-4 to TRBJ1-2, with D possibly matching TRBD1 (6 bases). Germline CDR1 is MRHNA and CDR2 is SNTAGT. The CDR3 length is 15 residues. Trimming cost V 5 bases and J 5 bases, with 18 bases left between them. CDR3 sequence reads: CASSQEVAGVYGYTF. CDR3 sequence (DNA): TGTGCCAGCAGTCAAGAGGTGGCAGGGGTTTATGGCTACACCTTC.

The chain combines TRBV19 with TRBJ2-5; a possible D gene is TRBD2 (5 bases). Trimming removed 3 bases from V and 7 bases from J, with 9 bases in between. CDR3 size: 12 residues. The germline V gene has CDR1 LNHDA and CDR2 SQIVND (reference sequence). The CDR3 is CASSMPSGTQYF. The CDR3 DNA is TGTGCCAGTAGTATGCCCAGCGGGACCCAGTACTTC.

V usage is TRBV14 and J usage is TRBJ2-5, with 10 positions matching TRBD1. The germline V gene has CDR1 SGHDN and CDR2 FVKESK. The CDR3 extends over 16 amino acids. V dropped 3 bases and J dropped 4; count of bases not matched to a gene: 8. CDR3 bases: TGTGCCAGCAGCCACCTCGCGACAGGGGGCTTAGAGACCCAGTACTTC. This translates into CASSHLATGGLETQYF.

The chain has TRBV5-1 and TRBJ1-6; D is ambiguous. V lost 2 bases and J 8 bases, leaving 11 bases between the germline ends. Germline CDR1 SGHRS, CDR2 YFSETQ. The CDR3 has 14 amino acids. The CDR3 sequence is CASSLGEGDSPLHF. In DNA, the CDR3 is TGCGCCAGCAGCTTAGGCGAGGGTGATTCACCCCTCCACTTT.

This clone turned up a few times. In DNA, the CDR3 is TGCGCCAGCAGCCAAACAGTCACCGGGGAGCTGTTTTTT. Translation: CASSQTVTGELFF. The J gene is TRBJ2-2, the V gene TRBV4-1; D is undetermined. CDR1 and CDR2 (germline): MGHRA, YSYEKL. The CDR3 is 13 amino acids. V shed 2 bases and J shed 4 bases, with 5 bases lying between them.

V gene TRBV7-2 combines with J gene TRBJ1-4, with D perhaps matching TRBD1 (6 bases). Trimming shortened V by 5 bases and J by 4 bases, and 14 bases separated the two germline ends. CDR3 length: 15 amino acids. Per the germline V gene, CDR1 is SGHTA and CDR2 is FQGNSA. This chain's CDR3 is CASSGQSGHNEKLFF. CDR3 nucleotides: TGTGCCAGCAGCGGACAGTCGGGCCATAATGAAAAACTGTTTTTT.

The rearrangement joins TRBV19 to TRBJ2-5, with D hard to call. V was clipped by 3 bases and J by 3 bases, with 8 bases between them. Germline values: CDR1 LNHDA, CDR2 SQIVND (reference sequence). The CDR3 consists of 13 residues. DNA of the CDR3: TGTGCCAGTAGTATGCGGCCCGAAGAGACCCAGTACTTC. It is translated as CASSMRPEETQYF.

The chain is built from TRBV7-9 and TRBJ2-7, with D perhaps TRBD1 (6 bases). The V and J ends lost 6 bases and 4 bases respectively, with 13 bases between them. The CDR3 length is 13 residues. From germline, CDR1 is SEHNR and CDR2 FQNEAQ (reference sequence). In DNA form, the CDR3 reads TGTGCCAGCAGTCTGAAAGGGGGTTACGAGCAGTACTTC. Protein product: CASSLKGGYEQYF.

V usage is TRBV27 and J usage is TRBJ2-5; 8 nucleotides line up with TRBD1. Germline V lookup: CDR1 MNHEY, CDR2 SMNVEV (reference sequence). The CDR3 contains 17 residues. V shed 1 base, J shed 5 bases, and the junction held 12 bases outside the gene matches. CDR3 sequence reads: CASSLYGLQGDRETQYF. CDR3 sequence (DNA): TGTGCCAGCAGTTTATATGGTCTACAGGGGGACAGGGAGACCCAGTACTTC.